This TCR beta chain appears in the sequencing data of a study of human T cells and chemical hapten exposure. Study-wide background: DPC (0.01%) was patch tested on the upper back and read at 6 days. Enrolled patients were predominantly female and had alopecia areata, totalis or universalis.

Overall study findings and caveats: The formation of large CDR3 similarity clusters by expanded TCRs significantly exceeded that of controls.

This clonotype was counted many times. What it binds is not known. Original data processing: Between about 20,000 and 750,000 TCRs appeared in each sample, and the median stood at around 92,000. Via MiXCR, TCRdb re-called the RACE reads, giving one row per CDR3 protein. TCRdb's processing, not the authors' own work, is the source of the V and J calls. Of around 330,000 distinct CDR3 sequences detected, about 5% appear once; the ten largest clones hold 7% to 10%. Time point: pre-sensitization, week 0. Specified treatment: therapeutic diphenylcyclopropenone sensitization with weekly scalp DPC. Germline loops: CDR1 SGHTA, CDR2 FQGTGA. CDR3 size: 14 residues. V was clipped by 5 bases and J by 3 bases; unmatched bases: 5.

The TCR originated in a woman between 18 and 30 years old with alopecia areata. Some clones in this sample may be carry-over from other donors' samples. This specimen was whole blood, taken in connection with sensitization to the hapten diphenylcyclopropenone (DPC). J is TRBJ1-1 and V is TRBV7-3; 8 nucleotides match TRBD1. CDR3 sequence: CASSARGRDTEAFF. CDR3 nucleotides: TGTGCCAGCAGCGCCAGGGGGCGCGACACTGAAGCTTTCTTT.